A single sample gave rise to the 3 T cell receptor beta chains below, sequenced in a study of T cell repertoires in cytomegalovirus infection. TCRdb called the reads again in MiXCR, with one record for every CDR3 protein. This repertoire shows around 530,000 distinct CDR3 sequences, more than 20% found once; its top ten account for about 13%. Sequencing was done on a sample of PBMCs. Every receptor here comes from a human donor in good health (CMV status not recorded). Some clones in this sample may be carry-over from other donors' samples.

At least ten counts were recorded for this clonotype. This chain links TRBV5-1 with TRBJ1-3, with D perhaps TRBD1 (6 bases). The V end was cut by 3 bases, the J end by 4 bases, with 11 bases between. From germline, CDR1 is SGHRS and CDR2 YFSETQ. The CDR3 extends over 14 amino acids. The CDR3 sequence: CASSWGPAGNTIYF. The CDR3 DNA reads TGCGCCAGCAGCTGGGGGCCTGCAGGAAACACCATATATTTT.

The chain carries TRBV20-1 and TRBJ2-7; TRBD1 aligns across 8 bases. The germline V gene encodes CDR1 DFQATT and CDR2 SNEGSKA (reference sequence). The trim removed 6 bases at V and 0 bases at J, leaving 4 bases unmatched. This CDR3 comprises 13 residues. As DNA, the CDR3 is TGCAGTGCCCAGGACAGGGACTCCTACGAGCAGTACGTC. Its translation is CSAQDRDSYEQYV.

This clonotype was counted a few times. The chain couples TRBV28 to TRBJ1-1, with D possibly being TRBD1 (5 bases). CDR3 length equals 14 residues. Trimming stripped 5 bases from V and 6 bases from J, with 16 bases between. Germline lookup yields CDR1 MDHEN and CDR2 SYDVKM. The CDR3 DNA sequence: TGTGCCAGCAGTACTACCCCGGGGCCGTCTGAAGCTTTCTTT. This sequence encodes CASSTTPGPSEAFF.